A selection of T cell receptor beta chains follows, all from one sample in a study of T cells in Graves' hyperthyroidism and ophthalmopathy. TCRdb called the multiplex PCR reads again in MiXCR, with one record for every CDR3 protein. The sample holds about 290,000 distinct CDR3 sequences; around 17% are singletons and the top ten take around 35%. Sequenced material: blood. The receptors originated from a man aged 30 to 45 with Graves' hyperthyroidism. CDR3s include the opening cysteine and the closing phenylalanine or tryptophan. A D gene is named only where the DNA matches it firmly. Rows give clone size only sometimes, using once, few, many, or a class for an expanded clone.

>few|.|TRBV5-8|TRBJ1-1
TGTGCCAGCAGCGAGGACGGCGGCGGTCGAGCTTTCTTT
CASSEDGGGRAFF
>.|.|TRBV20-1|TRBJ1-5
TGCAGTGCAAGACGAGCTTTGGGTAATCAGCCCCAGCATTTT
CSARRALGNQPQHF
>once|.|TRBV20-1|TRBJ2-7
TGCAGTGCTAGAACAGGGGAGGAGGTCTACGAGCAGTACTTC
CSARTGEEVYEQYF
>many|TRBD1|TRBV12-3/TRBV12-4|TRBJ1-6
TGTGCCAGCAGTTACAACTCGACAGGGGCGGAAAACTTT
CASSYNSTGAENF
>many|TRBD1|TRBV11-2|TRBJ2-1
TGTGCCAGCAGCTACGAGGGGGCCCTCTACAATGAGCAGTTCTTC
CASSYEGALYNEQFF
>.|.|TRBV13|TRBJ2-1
TGTGCCAGCAGCTTAAGTGAGTACACCTACAATGAGCAGTTCTTC
CASSLSEYTYNEQFF
>few|TRBD2|TRBV6-1|TRBJ2-7
TGTGCCAGCAGTGGTGGGACTAGCGGACTACGGCGGGAGCAGTACTTC
CASSGGTSGLRREQYF
>.|.|TRBV7-6|TRBJ2-5
TGTGCCAGCAGCCGTTTTCTGACAGAAGCTAAAGAGACCCGGTACTTC
CASSRFLTEAKETRYF
>.|.|TRBV2|TRBJ1-4
TGTGCCAGCAGTGAAAGTAGCACAAATGAAAAACTGTTTTTT
CASSESSTNEKLFF
>many|.|TRBV12-3/TRBV12-4|TRBJ2-7
TGTGCCAGCAGTATACAGGGTTTAGGCGAGCAGTACTTC
CASSIQGLGEQYF
>many|TRBD1|TRBV12-3/TRBV12-4|TRBJ1-5
TGTGCCAGCAGTTATGGGACAGGGGATGGACAGCCCCAGCATTTT
CASSYGTGDGQPQHF
>.|TRBD2|TRBV24-1|TRBJ2-3
TGTGCCACCAGTGATACCGGGAGGGGCTCAGAAGATACGCAGTATTTT
CATSDTGRGSEDTQYF
>many|.|TRBV18|TRBJ1-5
TGTGCCAGCTCACCAGCGGAGTCTCAGCCCCAGCATTTT
CASSPAESQPQHF
>.|.|TRBV11-1|TRBJ2-3
TGTGCCAGCAGGACGGCGGGATCAGATACGCAGTATTTT
CASRTAGSDTQYF
>many|.|TRBV10-3|TRBJ2-1
TGTGCCATCAGTGATAGGCAGGGAGGCGATGAGCAGTTCTTC
CAISDRQGGDEQFF
>many|.|TRBV28|TRBJ2-7
TGTGCCAGCCGCCCTGCGGGCCCAGGGACCTACGAGCAGTACTTC
CASRPAGPGTYEQYF
>many|.|TRBV5-1|TRBJ2-7
TGCGCCAGCAGCTTGGCGAGTGGGGGGTACGAGCAGTACTTC
CASSLASGGYEQYF
>.|.|TRBV19|TRBJ1-2
TGTGCCAGTAGTAAAACAGCTAACTATGGCTACACCTTC
CASSKTANYGYTF
>once|.|TRBV11-3|TRBJ2-1
.
CASSFYICSAALSGGDNEQFF
>.|.|TRBV25-1|TRBJ2-5
TGTGCCAGCAGTGAATATCAGGGTCAAGAGACCCAGTACTTC
CASSEYQGQETQYF
>few|.|TRBV7-9|TRBJ1-3
TGTGCCAGCAGCCGCCCGAAAGAAGTCCGGGACCGGCTCTCTGGAAACACCATATATTTT
CASSRPKEVRDRLSGNTIYF
>few|.|TRBV5-1|TRBJ2-6
TGCGCCAGCAGGGGACTGAGAGGGGCCAACGTCCTGACTTTC
CASRGLRGANVLTF
>.|TRBD2|TRBV12-3/TRBV12-4|TRBJ2-3
TGTGCCAGCAGGGAGGGACTAGCGGGAGCCACAGATACGCAGTATTTT
CASREGLAGATDTQYF
>.|.|TRBV28|TRBJ2-7
TGTGCCAGCAGTTGGGACCGGTACGAGCAGTACTTC
CASSWDRYEQYF
>many|TRBD1|TRBV2|TRBJ2-7
TGTGCCACGCACGGGACAGGGGACTACGAGCAGTACTTC
CATHGTGDYEQYF
>.|.|TRBV6-1|TRBJ1-1
TGTGCCAGCAGTCCCCCCGGGCGGATGAACACTGAAGCTTTCTTT
CASSPPGRMNTEAFF
>many|.|TRBV28|TRBJ2-2
TGTGCCAGCAGTTTCGTGGAGGGAGTCAGGACCGGGGAGCTGTTTTTT
CASSFVEGVRTGELFF
>many|TRBD1|TRBV11-3|TRBJ2-1
TGTGCCAGCAGCCTCTTATCAGGACAGGGCAAGGGAAATGAGCAGTTCTTC
CASSLLSGQGKGNEQFF
>many|TRBD1|TRBV3-1|TRBJ1-6
TGTGCCAGCAGCCCCCGGACAGGCTGGGGTAATTCACCCCTCCACTTT
CASSPRTGWGNSPLHF
>many|.|TRBV6-1|TRBJ1-1
TGTGCCAGCAGAGACCCCTCGGGGCTGAACACTGAAGCTTTCTTT
CASRDPSGLNTEAFF
>many|TRBD2|TRBV7-3|TRBJ2-1
TGTGCCAGCAGCTTGGCGGGAGAGCTACATGAGCAGTTCTTC
CASSLAGELHEQFF
>few|TRBD1|TRBV29-1|TRBJ1-2
TGCAGCGTCGGGGACAGGGTAGGGAATAGCTATGGCTACACCTTC
CSVGDRVGNSYGYTF
>many|TRBD1|TRBV18|TRBJ2-2
TGTGCCAGCTCACCAGGGACAGACACCGGGGAGCTGTTTTTT
CASSPGTDTGELFF
>few|TRBD1|TRBV28|TRBJ1-5
TGTGCCAGCAGAACAGGGGGGCGTAGCAATCAGCCCCAGCATTTT
CASRTGGRSNQPQHF
>.|.|TRBV7-9|TRBJ2-7
TGTGCCAGCAGCTTGGGGGTCGTTCCGCCCTACGAGCAGTACTTC
CASSLGVVPPYEQYF
>few|TRBD2|TRBV12-3/TRBV12-4|TRBJ2-2
TGTGCCAGCATTCATAGCGGGAGCACCGGGGAGCTGTTTTTT
CASIHSGSTGELFF
>.|TRBD2|TRBV20-1|TRBJ2-1
TGCAGTGCTAGAGCCAGGGCCGGGGGGAAGGGTAGCGGGATGGTCAATGAGCAGTTCTTC
CSARARAGGKGSGMVNEQFF
>many|.|TRBV20-1|TRBJ2-7
TGCAGTGCTCAATACGGGGCCCCGGCCTACGAGCAGTACTTC
CSAQYGAPAYEQYF
>few|TRBD1|TRBV4-1|TRBJ2-7
TGCGCCAGCAGCCAATACCCCGGACAGGGAAACAACTACGAGCAGTACTTC
CASSQYPGQGNNYEQYF
>many|.|TRBV5-8|TRBJ1-1
TGTGCCAGCAGCTTGGTCGACCGGAGGGATGCTTTCTTT
CASSLVDRRDAFF
>few|.|TRBV3-1|TRBJ2-7
TGTGCCAGCAGCGTACTACCGAACAGGAACTACGAGCAGTACTTC
CASSVLPNRNYEQYF
>many|TRBD2|TRBV6-1|TRBJ2-5
TGTGCCAGCAGATCTCGGGGGGGGGGTGTAGAGACCCAGTACTTC
CASRSRGGGVETQYF
>few|.|TRBV19|TRBJ1-3
TGTGCCAGTAGCAAAGGACAGTTTTACTCTGGAAACACCATATATTTT
CASSKGQFYSGNTIYF